This record covers a single TCR beta chain. The antigen remains undetermined. The sample originates from a study of CD8+CD57+ T cells in acquired aplastic anemia. The overall study: Quantities of DNA derived from sorted CD4+ and CD8+ cells averaged 3.2 ug.

Profiles of TCR beta VDJ and CDR3 were generated from a genomic DNA template. Using its own MiXCR run on the reads, TCRdb lists one record per CDR3 protein. Of 150,000 to 200,000 distinct CDR3 sequences listed, around three fifths are singletons. The CDR3 length is 16 residues. The germline V gene has CDR1 SGHVS and CDR2 FQNEAQ. J was trimmed by 7 bases and V by 4 bases; bases with no gene match: 10. Overall study results and limits: The study identified roughly 29 CD8+ CDR3 sequences shared by patients and controls.

Sequencing used sorted CD4+, CD8+, or CD8+CD57+ T cells (not recorded which) from PBMCs. The sequence was collected from a human donor with severe aplastic anemia or a healthy control (not recorded which). The chain combines TRBV7-8 with TRBJ1-6; 7 bases are shared with TRBD1. The CDR3 spells CASSSAAAGGNSPLHF. CDR3 DNA: TGTGCCAGCAGCTCGGCCGCCGCAGGGGGGAATTCACCCCTCCACTTT.